The 19 T cell receptor beta chains below all came from one sample that was sequenced in a study of Ad26.COV2.S vaccination and SARS-CoV-2 variants. Sequencing was performed with immunoSEQ multiplex PCR; in TCRdb, only in-frame clones are kept and a portion is missing. The sample holds a few hundred thousand clones, more than 80% seen once. Treatment meaning: roughly 19 received Ad26.COV2.S at low or high dose, single or two shots; about 5 received placebo; per-sample allocation not given. Samples were taken on day 63 after the first vaccine or placebo injection. The sequencing used peripheral blood, collected in a trial of Ad26.COV2.S vaccine versus placebo. These TCRs come from a person between 18 and 60 years old who received the Ad26.COV2.S COVID-19 vaccine or a placebo.

This rearrangement joins TRBV6-6 to TRBJ1-1; perhaps TRBD1 as D (5 bases). CDR3 size: 15 residues. Germline values: CDR1 MNHNY, CDR2 SVGAGI (reference sequence). V was trimmed by 7 bases and J by 3 bases, leaving 18 bases between them. The CDR3 region has the DNA TGTGCCAGCACCAAAGAGGGCAGAGGGGACACTGAAGCTTTCTTT. It yields the protein CASTKEGRGDTEAFF.

CDR3 bases: TGTGCCAGCAGCTTGGCCGTCGAGGGAATACTTCAGTACTTC. This translates into CASSLAVEGILQYF. The J gene is TRBJ2-4, the V gene TRBV5-6, with a weak D call TRBD2 (5 bases). V dropped 0 bases and J dropped 11 bases, with 15 bases sitting between them. In germline, CDR1 is SGHDT, CDR2 YYEEEE. The CDR3 is 14 amino acids.

This chain links TRBV5-1 with TRBJ2-1; 8 nucleotides match TRBD1. Trimming at V came to 2 bases and at J to 8 bases, leaving 6 bases not matched to a gene. Germline V CDR1 and CDR2: SGHRS, YFSETQ. CDR3 size: 14 residues. CDR3 sequence: CASSLSTGGHEQFF. The CDR3 DNA is TGCGCCAGCAGCTTAAGCACAGGGGGGCATGAGCAGTTCTTC. The complete variable domain, with remaining parts taken from reference TRBV5-1 and TRBJ2-1, reads KAGVTQTPRYLIKTRGQQVTLSCSPISGHRSVSWYQQTPGQGLQFLFEYFSETQRNKGNFPGRFSGRQFSNSRSEMNVSTLELGDSALYLCASSLSTGGHEQFFGPGTRLTVL.

The chain couples TRBV28 to TRBJ2-1, with 11 bases that match TRBD2. V gave up 7 bases and J gave up 5 bases; unmatched junction bases: 7. This CDR3 comprises 15 residues. Looked up from germline, CDR1 is MDHEN and CDR2 is SYDVKM. As DNA, the CDR3 is TGTGCCAGCACTCATAGCGGGAGGGGGGACAATGAGCAGTTCTTC. Translated, it gives CASTHSGRGDNEQFF.

The chain couples TRBV6-2 or TRBV6-3 to TRBJ2-1, with TRBD1 matching over 10 bases. This CDR3 spans 15 amino acids. After removal of 5 bases from V and 9 bases from J, the junction contained 10 bases not matched to a gene. Germline assignment: CDR1 MNHEY and CDR2 SVGEGT. CDR3 bases: TGTGCCAGCAGTATCCTGGACAGGGGGGTCGGTGAGCAGTTCTTC. It encodes CASSILDRGVGEQFF.

The CDR3 DNA reads TGTGCTACGCGGACAGGTTCGAACACCGGGGAGCTGTTTTTT. Amino acids: CATRTGSNTGELFF. This chain connects TRBV27 to TRBJ2-2; the match to TRBD1 covers 7 bases. Germline V gives CDR1 MNHEY, CDR2 SMNVEV (reference sequence). This CDR3 has 14 residues.

J is TRBJ2-3 and V is TRBV2, with TRBD2 identical over 8 bases. The CDR3 has 17 amino acids. V lost 6 bases to trimming and J lost 0 bases; unmatched junction nucleotides: 11. Germline CDR1 and CDR2: SNHLY and FYNNEI. The CDR3, as DNA: TGTGCCAGCAGGGGGCGGATAGCGGGGACCAGCACAGATACGCAGTATTTT. Translated, it gives CASRGRIAGTSTDTQYF. Using reference TRBV2 and TRBJ2-3 for the parts outside the CDR3, the full variable domain is EPEVTQTPSHQVTQMGQEVILRCVPISNHLYFYWYRQILGQKVEFLVSFYNNEISEKSEIFDDQFSVERPDGSNFTLKIRSTKLEDSAMYFCASRGRIAGTSTDTQYFGPGTRLTVL.

This clone was seen once. The rearrangement joins TRBV18 to TRBJ2-2; D remains unclear. Trimming left V 3 bases short and J 0 bases short, with 5 bases between. CDR1 is KGHSH, CDR2 LQKENI, per germline. The CDR3 runs 14 residues. CDR3 sequence reads: CASSPEANTGELFF. In nucleotides, the CDR3 is TGTGCCAGCTCACCTGAAGCGAACACCGGGGAGCTGTTTTTT.

The rearrangement uses TRBV3-1 (or the pseudogene TRBV3-2) and TRBJ2-3, with TRBD1 matching over 7 bases. Per germline, CDR1 LGHDT and CDR2 YNNKEL (reference sequence). Trimming cost V 1 base and J 2 bases; bases outside gene matches: 3. The CDR3 extends over 15 amino acids. DNA of the CDR3: TGTGCCAGCAGCCAAGGGACAGGAACCACAGATACGCAGTATTTT. It codes for CASSQGTGTTDTQYF.

The J gene is TRBJ2-2, the V gene TRBV7-2; TRBD1 agrees at 7 bases. With 5 bases clipped from V and 5 bases from J, the junction kept 8 bases outside the gene matches. CDR1 is SGHTA and CDR2 is FQGNSA in the germline V gene. The CDR3 loop spans 15 amino acids. CDR3: CASSTRQGLTGELFF. DNA of the CDR3: TGTGCCAGCAGCACCAGACAGGGCCTAACCGGGGAGCTGTTTTTT.

The genes are TRBV18 and TRBJ2-2; 7 positions match TRBD1. The CDR3 spans 16 residues. CDR1 KGHSH and CDR2 LQKENI come from the germline V gene. Losses at the gene ends were 1 base for V and 7 bases for J; bases not matched to a gene: 9. In DNA, the CDR3 is TGTGCCAGCTCACCACAGAGGGGGCAAATCAGCGGGGAGCTGTTTTTT. Protein product: CASSPQRGQISGELFF.

The chain links TRBV6-5 to TRBJ1-4; D is ambiguous. Germline CDR1 reads MNHEY; CDR2 reads SVGAGI. The V gene lost 0 bases and the J gene lost 8 bases, with 10 bases spanning the gap. This CDR3 is 14 amino acids long. DNA for the CDR3: TGTGCCAGCAGTTACTCCGGGTTAAACGAAAAACTGTTTTTT. Translation gives CASSYSGLNEKLFF.

The rearrangement uses TRBV3-1 (or the pseudogene TRBV3-2) and TRBJ2-5; 8 nucleotides agree with TRBD2. With 0 bases clipped from V and 5 bases from J, the junction kept 5 bases outside the gene matches. CDR1 is LGHDT and CDR2 is YNNKEL in the germline V gene (reference sequence). The CDR3 extends over 15 amino acids. CDR3 nucleotide sequence: TGTGCCAGCAGCCAAGATGGTAGCGGGGTGGAGACCCAGTACTTC. Translation: CASSQDGSGVETQYF.

This chain uses TRBV28 with TRBJ2-5, with D uncertain. The CDR3 length is 12 residues. From germline, CDR1 is MDHEN and CDR2 SYDVKM. V shed 5 bases and J shed 5 bases, with 9 bases lying between them. The CDR3 bases are TGTGCCAGCAGTGTCGGAGAGGAGACCCAGTACTTC. Encoded protein: CASSVGEETQYF.

The J gene is TRBJ1-2, the V gene TRBV13; 7 nucleotides line up with TRBD1. The V segment lost 5 bases and the J segment 7 bases; nucleotides outside the gene matches: 13. Germline-derived CDR1 and CDR2 are PRHDT and FYEKMQ (reference sequence). This CDR3 is built from 15 residues. DNA of the CDR3: TGTGCCAGCAGCCAGGGGGGGGGCAGGCTCCCTGGCTACACCTTC. It yields the protein CASSQGGGRLPGYTF.

This rearrangement joins TRBV12-5 to TRBJ2-5, with TRBD2 matching 15 bases. The germline V gene encodes CDR1 LGHNT and CDR2 FRNRAP. V lost 6 bases to trimming and J lost 5 bases; unmatched junction nucleotides: 13. CDR3 length: 18 residues. This CDR3 reads CASGMGLAGGRGRETQYF. CDR3 nucleotides: TGTGCTAGTGGGATGGGACTAGCGGGAGGCCGGGGTAGGGAGACCCAGTACTTC.

The V gene is TRBV6-2 or TRBV6-3, the J gene TRBJ1-2; possible D gene TRBD1, 6 bases. Trimming left V 4 bases short and J 4 bases short, with 7 bases between. The CDR3 is made up of 12 amino acids. Germline CDR1 reads MNHEY; CDR2 reads SVGEGT. This chain's CDR3 is CASSLGAYGYTF. The CDR3 DNA reads as TGTGCCAGCAGTTTGGGGGCCTATGGCTACACCTTC.

The V gene is TRBV6-5, the J gene TRBJ2-2; TRBD2 matches at 7 bases. CDR1 is MNHEY and CDR2 is SVGAGI in the germline V gene. CDR3 length: 15 residues. V was clipped by 8 bases and J by 3 bases; unmatched bases: 9. The CDR3 DNA follows: TGTGCCAGCGGGGGGGTCAGCGGATACACCGGGGAGCTGTTTTTT. Translation: CASGGVSGYTGELFF.

The V gene is TRBV7-3, the J gene TRBJ2-3; D gene unclear. CDR3 size: 15 residues. Germline lookup yields CDR1 SGHTA and CDR2 FQGTGA. The V and J ends lost 6 bases and 4 bases respectively, with 17 bases between them. The CDR3: CASSPSRVRADTQYF. The CDR3 DNA reads TGTGCCAGCAGTCCAAGCCGGGTGCGCGCAGATACGCAGTATTTT.